This TCR beta chain emerged from a study of patients and donors after allogeneic stem cell transplantation. One entry per CDR3 protein, called by TCRdb with MiXCR from the RT-PCR reads. The data show approximately 220,000 distinct CDR3 sequences, over 30% seen once. There are 16 residues in the CDR3. Germline CDR1 reads SNHLY; CDR2 reads FYNNEI. J lost 5 bases, V lost 3 bases, and 10 bases had no gene match. The specimen sequenced was blood, either unsorted or a sorted T cell fraction (not recorded which). The origin of this receptor is a human donor who was either an allogeneic HSCT recipient or a stem cell or donor lymphocyte infusion donor (not recorded which). It is not recorded whose cells these are; they may come from a transplant donor. The chain carries TRBV2 and TRBJ1-1; 9 positions agree with TRBD1. CDR3 DNA sequence: TGTGCCAGCAGTGATACAGGGGGCGCGATAGGAACTGAAGCTTTCTTT. It translates to CASSDTGGAIGTEAFF.